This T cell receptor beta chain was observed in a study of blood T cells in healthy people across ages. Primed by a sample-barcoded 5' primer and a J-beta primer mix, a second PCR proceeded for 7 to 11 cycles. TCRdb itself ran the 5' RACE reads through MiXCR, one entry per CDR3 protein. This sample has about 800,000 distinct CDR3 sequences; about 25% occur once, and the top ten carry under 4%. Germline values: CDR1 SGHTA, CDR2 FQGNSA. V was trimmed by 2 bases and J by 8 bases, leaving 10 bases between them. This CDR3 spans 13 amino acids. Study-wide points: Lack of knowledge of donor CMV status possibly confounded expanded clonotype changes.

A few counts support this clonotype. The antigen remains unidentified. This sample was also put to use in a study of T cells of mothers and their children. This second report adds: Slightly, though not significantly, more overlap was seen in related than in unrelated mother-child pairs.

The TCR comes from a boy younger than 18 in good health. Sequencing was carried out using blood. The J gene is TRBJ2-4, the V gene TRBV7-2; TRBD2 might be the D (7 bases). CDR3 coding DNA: TGTGCCAGCAGCTTAAGGGAGGGGGACATTCAGTACTTC. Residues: CASSLREGDIQYF.